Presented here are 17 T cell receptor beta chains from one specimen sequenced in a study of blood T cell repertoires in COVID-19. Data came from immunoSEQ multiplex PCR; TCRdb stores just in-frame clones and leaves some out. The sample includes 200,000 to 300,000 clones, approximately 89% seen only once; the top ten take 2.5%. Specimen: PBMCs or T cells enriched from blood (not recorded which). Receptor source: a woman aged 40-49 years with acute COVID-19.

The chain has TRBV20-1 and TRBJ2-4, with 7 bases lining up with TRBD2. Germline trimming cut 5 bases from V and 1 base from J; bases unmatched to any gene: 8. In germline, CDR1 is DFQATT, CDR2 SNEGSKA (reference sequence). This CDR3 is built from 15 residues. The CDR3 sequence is CSAGGTMGAKNIQYF. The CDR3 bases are TGCAGTGCTGGTGGGACTATGGGGGCCAAAAACATTCAGTACTTC.

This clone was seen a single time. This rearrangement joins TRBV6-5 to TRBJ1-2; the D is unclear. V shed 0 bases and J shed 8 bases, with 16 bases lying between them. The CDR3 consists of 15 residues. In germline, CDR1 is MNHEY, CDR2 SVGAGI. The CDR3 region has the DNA TGTGCCAGCAGTTACTCTGACACTAGAAACCGAGGCTACACCTTC. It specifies CASSYSDTRNRGYTF.

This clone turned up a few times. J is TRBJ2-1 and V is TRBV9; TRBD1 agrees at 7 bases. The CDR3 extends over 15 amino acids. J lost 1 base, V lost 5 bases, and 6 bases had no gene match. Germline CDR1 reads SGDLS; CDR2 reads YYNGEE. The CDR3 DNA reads TGTGCCAGCAGTGTAACAGGGGAATCCTACAATGAGCAGTTCTTC. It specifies CASSVTGESYNEQFF.

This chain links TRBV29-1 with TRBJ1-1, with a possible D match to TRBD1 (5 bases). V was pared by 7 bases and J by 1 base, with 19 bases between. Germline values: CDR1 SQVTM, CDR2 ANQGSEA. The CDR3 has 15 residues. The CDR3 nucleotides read TGCAGCGCGGGACCTTTTCCCCCGCGGAACACTGAAGCTTTCTTT. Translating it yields CSAGPFPPRNTEAFF.

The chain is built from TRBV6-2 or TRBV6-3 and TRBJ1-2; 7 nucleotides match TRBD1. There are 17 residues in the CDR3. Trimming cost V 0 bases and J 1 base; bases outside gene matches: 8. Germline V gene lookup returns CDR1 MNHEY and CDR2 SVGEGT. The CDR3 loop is CASSYSKLTGINYGYTF. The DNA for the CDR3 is TGTGCCAGCAGTTACTCGAAGCTGACAGGGATTAACTATGGCTACACCTTC.

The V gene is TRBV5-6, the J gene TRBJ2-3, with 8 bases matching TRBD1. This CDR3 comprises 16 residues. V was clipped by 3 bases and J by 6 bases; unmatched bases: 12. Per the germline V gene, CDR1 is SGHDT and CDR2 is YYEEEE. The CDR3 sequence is CASSSRRQGAGDTQYF. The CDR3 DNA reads TGTGCCAGCAGCTCGAGAAGGCAGGGGGCTGGTGATACGCAGTATTTT.

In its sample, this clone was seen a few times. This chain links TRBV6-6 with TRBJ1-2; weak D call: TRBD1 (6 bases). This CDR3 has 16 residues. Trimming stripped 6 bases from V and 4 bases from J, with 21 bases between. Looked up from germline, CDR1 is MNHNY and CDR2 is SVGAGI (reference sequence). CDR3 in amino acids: CASSRAPGEGFYGYTF. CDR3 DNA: TGTGCCAGCAGCCGTGCACCAGGGGAGGGGTTCTATGGCTACACCTTC.

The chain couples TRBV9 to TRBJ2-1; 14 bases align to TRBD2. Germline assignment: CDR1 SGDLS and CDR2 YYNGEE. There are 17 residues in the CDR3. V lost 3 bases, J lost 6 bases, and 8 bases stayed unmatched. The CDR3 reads CASSAETGTSGGNEQFF. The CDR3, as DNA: TGTGCCAGCAGCGCCGAAACCGGGACTAGCGGGGGCAATGAGCAGTTCTTC.

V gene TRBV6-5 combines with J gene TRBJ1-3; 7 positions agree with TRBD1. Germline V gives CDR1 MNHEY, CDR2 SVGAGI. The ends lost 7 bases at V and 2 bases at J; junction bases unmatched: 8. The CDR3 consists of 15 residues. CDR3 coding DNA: TGTGCCAGCACCTTAGACAGGGAAGCTGGAAACACCATATATTTT. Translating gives CASTLDREAGNTIYF.

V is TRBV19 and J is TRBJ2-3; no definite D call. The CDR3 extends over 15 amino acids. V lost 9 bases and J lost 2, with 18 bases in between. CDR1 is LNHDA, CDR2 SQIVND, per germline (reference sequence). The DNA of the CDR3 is TGTGCCAGCTCGCAACCAGCAGGTATCACAGATACGCAGTATTTT. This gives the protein CASSQPAGITDTQYF.

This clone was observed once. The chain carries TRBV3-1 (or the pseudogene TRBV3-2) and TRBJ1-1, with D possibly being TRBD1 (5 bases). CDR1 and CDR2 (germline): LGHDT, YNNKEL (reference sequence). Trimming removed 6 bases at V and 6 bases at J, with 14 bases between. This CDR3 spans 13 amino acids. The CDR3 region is CASSRLQGPEAFF. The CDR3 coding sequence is TGTGCCAGCAGTCGACTCCAGGGTCCTGAAGCTTTCTTT.

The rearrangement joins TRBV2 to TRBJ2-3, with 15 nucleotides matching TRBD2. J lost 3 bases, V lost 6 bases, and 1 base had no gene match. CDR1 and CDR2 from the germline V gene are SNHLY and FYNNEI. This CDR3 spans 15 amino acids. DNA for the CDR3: TGTGCCAGCAGGGGACTAGCGGGAGGTACAGATACGCAGTATTTT. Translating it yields CASRGLAGGTDTQYF.

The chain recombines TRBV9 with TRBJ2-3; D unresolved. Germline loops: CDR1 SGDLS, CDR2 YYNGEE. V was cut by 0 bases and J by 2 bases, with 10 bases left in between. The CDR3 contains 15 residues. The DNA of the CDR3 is TGTGCCAGCAGCGTAGAGAGGCTTCTCACAGATACGCAGTATTTT. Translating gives CASSVERLLTDTQYF.

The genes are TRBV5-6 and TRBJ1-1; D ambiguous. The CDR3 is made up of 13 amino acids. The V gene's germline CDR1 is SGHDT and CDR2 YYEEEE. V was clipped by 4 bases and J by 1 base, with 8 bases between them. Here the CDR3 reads CASSRRENTEAFF. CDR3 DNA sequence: TGTGCCAGCAGCAGACGGGAGAACACTGAAGCTTTCTTT.

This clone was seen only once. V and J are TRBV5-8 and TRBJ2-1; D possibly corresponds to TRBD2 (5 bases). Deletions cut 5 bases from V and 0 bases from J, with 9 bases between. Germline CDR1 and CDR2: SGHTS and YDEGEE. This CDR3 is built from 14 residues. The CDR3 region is CASRPGSSYNEQFF. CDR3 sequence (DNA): TGTGCCAGCAGGCCGGGGAGCTCCTACAATGAGCAGTTCTTC.

This chain's CDR3 is CASSLVGGAGQPQHF. CDR3 DNA sequence: TGTGCCAGTAGCCTCGTAGGGGGCGCGGGGCAGCCCCAGCATTTT. This chain links TRBV19 with TRBJ1-5; 7 positions agree with TRBD1. This CDR3 is 15 amino acids long. V trimming: 6 bases; J trimming: 7 bases; junction bases outside the gene matches: 12. Germline assignment: CDR1 LNHDA and CDR2 SQIVND (reference sequence).

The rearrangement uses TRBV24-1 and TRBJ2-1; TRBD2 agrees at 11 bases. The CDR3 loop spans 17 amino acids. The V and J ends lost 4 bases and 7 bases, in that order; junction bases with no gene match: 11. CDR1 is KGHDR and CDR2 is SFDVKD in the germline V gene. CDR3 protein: CATSDSRTSGYGNEQFF. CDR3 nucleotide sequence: TGTGCCACCAGTGACTCCCGGACTAGCGGGTATGGGAATGAGCAGTTCTTC.